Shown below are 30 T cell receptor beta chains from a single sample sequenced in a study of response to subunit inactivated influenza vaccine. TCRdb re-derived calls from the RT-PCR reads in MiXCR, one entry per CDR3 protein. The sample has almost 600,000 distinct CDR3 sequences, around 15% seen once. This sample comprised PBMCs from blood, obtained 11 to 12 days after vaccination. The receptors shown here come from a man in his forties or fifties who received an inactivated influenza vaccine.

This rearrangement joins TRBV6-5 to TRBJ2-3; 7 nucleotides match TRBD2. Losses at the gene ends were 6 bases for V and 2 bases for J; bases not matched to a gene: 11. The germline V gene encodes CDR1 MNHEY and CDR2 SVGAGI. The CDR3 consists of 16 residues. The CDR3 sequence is CASRSPRLALTDTQYF. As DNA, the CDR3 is TGTGCCAGCAGATCACCTCGACTAGCCCTCACAGATACGCAGTATTTT.

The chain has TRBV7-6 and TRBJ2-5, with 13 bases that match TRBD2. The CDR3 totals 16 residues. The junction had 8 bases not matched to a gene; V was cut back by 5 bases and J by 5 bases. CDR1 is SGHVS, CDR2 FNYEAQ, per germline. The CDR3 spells CASSKAGTSGTETQYF. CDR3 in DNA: TGTGCCAGCAGCAAAGCCGGGACTAGCGGGACTGAGACCCAGTACTTC.

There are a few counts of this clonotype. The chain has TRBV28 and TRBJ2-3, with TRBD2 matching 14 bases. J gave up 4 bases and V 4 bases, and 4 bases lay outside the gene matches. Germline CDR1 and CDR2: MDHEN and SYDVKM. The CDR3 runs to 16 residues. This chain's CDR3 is CASSWTSGGLADTQYF. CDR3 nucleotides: TGTGCCAGCAGTTGGACTAGCGGGGGGTTAGCAGATACGCAGTATTTT.

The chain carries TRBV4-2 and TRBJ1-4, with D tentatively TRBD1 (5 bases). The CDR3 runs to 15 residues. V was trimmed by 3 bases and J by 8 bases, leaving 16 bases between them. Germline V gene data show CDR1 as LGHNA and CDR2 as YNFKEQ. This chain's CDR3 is CASSHLGVGEEKLFF. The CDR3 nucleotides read TGTGCCAGCAGCCACCTGGGGGTGGGCGAGGAAAAACTGTTTTTT.

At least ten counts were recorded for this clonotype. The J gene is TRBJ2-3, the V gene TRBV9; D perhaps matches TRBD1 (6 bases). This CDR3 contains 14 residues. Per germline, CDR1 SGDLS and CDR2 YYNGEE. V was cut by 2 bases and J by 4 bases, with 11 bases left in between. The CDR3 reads CASSVQGTADTQYF. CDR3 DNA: TGTGCCAGCAGCGTCCAGGGGACGGCAGATACGCAGTATTTT. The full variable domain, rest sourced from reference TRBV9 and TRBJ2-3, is DSGVTQTPKHLITATGQRVTLRCSPRSGDLSVYWYQQSLDQGLQFLIQYYNGEERAKGNILERFSAQQFPDLHSELNLSSLELGDSALYFCASSVQGTADTQYFGPGTRLTVL.

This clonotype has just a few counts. Written as DNA, the CDR3 is TGTGCCAGCAGCCCTGACAGACTACTAGCCAAAAACATTCAGTACTTC. This translates into CASSPDRLLAKNIQYF. The gene calls are TRBV21-1 and TRBJ2-4; whether TRBD1, the table's D call, matches the DNA was not checked. TRBV21-1 is given as a pseudogene. The CDR3 totals 16 residues.

CDR3 bases: TGTGCCAGTAGTATAGTTGGGCGGGGAACGGAGCAGCCCCAGCATTTT. This codes for CASSIVGRGTEQPQHF. The rearrangement links TRBV19 to TRBJ1-5; D is undetermined. The CDR3 has 16 amino acids. CDR1 and CDR2 from the germline V gene are LNHDA and SQIVND (reference sequence). Trimming took 1 base from V and 7 from J, leaving 17 bases between them.

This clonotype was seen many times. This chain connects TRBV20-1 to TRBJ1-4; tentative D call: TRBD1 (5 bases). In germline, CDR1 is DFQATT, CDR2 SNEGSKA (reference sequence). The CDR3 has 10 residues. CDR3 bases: TGCAGCGCCAGGGATGAAAAACTGTTTTTT. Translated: CSARDEKLFF.

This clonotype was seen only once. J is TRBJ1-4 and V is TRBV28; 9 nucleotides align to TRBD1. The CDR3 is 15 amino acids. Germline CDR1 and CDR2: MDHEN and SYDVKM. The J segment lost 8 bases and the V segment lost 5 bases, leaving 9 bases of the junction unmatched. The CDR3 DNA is TGTGCCAGCAGTCGGCCAGGACAGGGGCGCGAAAAACTGTTTTTT. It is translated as CASSRPGQGREKLFF.

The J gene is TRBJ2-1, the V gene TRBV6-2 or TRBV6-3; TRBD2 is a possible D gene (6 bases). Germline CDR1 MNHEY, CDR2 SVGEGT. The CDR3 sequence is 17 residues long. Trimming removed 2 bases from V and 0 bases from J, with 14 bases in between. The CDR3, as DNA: TGTGCCAGCAGTTACCTCCGGGACTTGAGCTCCTACAATGAGCAGTTCTTC. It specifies CASSYLRDLSSYNEQFF.

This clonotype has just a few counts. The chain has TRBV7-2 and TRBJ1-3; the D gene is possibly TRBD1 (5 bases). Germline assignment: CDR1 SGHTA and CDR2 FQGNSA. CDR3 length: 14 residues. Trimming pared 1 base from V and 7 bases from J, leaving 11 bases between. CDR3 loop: CASSLGRGRNTIYF. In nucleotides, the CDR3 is TGTGCCAGCAGCTTAGGAAGGGGACGGAACACCATATATTTT.

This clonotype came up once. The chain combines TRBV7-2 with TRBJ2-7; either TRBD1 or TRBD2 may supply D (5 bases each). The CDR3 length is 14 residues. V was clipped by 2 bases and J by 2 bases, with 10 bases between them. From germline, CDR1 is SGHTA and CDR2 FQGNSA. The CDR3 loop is CASSLHEGPYEQYF. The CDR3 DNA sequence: TGTGCCAGCAGCTTACATGAGGGACCCTACGAGCAGTACTTC.

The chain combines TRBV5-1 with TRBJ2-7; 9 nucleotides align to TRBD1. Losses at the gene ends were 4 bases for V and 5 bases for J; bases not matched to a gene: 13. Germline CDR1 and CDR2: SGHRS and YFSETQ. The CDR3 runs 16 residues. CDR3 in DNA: TGCGCCAGCAGCAAGCAACCGGGACAGGGAGGGAACGAGCAGTACTTC. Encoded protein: CASSKQPGQGGNEQYF.

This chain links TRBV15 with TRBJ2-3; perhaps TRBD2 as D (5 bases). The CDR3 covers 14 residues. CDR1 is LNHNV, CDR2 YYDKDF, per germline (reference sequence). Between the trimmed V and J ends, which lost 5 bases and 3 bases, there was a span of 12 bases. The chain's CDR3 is CATSADSETDTQYF. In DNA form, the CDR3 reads TGTGCCACCAGCGCGGATAGCGAGACAGATACGCAGTATTTT.

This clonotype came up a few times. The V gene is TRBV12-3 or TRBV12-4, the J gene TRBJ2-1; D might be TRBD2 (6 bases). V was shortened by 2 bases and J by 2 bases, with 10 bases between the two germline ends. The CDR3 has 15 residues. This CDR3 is CASSLYGGTYNEQFF. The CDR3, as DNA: TGTGCCAGCAGTTTATACGGGGGAACCTACAATGAGCAGTTCTTC.

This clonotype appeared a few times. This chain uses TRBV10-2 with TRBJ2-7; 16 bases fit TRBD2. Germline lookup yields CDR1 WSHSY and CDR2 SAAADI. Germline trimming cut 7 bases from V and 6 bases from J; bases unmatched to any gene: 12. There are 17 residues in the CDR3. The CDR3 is CASTGTSGGATGGEQYF. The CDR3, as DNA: TGCGCCAGCACCGGGACTAGCGGGGGGGCAACGGGTGGCGAGCAGTACTTC.

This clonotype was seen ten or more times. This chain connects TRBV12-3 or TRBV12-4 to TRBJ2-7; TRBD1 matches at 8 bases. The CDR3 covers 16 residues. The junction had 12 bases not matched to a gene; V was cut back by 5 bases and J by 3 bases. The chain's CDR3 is CASSPSRSDRVYEQYF. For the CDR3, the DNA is TGTGCCAGCAGTCCTTCACGGTCGGACAGGGTCTACGAGCAGTACTTC.

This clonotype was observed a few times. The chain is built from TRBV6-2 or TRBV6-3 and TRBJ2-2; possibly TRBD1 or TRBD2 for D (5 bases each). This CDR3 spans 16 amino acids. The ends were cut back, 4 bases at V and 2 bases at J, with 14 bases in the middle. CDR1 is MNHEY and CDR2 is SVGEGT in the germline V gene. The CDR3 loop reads CASSLYGGRNTGELFF. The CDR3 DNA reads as TGTGCCAGCAGTTTGTATGGGGGACGAAACACCGGGGAGCTGTTTTTT.

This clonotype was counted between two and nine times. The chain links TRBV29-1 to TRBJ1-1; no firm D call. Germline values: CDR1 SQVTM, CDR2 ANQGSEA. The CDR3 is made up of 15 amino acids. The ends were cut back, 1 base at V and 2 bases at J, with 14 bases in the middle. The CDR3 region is CSVEGGEASNTEAFF. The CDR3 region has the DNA TGCAGCGTTGAAGGGGGAGAGGCCAGCAACACTGAAGCTTTCTTT.

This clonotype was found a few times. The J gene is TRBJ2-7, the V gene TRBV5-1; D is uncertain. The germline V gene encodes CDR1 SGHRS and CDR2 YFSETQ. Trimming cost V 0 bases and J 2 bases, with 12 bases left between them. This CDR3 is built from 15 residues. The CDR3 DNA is TGCGCCAGCAGCTTGGACAGCGATGGGCCCTACGAGCAGTACTTC. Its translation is CASSLDSDGPYEQYF.

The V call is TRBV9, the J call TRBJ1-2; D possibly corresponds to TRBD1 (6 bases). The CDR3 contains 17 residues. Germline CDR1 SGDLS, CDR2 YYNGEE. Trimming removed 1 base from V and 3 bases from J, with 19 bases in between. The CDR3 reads CASSVRGGGQSDYGYTF. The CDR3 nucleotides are TGTGCCAGCAGCGTACGGGGCGGAGGACAGAGCGACTATGGCTACACCTTC.

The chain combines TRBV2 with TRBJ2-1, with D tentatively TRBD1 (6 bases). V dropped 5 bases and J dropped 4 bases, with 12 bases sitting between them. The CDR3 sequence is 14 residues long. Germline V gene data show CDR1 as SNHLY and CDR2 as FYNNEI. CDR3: CASSPVDRYNEQFF. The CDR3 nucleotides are TGTGCCAGCAGTCCAGTGGACAGATACAATGAGCAGTTCTTC.

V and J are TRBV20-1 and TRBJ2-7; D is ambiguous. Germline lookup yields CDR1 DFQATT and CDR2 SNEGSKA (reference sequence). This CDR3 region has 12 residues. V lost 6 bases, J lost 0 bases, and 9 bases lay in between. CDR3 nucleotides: TGCAGTGCCCAATCCGACTCCTACGAGCAGTACTTC. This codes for CSAQSDSYEQYF.

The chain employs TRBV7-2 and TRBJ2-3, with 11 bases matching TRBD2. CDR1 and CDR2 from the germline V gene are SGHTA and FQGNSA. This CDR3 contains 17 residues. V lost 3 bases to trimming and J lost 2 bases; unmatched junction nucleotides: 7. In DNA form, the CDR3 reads TGTGCCAGCAGCTTTCCTCATAGCGGGGGGGACACAGATACGCAGTATTTT. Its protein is CASSFPHSGGDTDTQYF.

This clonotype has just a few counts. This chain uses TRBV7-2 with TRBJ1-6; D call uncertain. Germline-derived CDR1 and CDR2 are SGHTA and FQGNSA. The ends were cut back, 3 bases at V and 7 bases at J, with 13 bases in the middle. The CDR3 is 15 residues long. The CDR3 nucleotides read TGTGCCAGCAGCTTTGAGCCTGGGGTCAATTCACCCCTCCACTTT. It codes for CASSFEPGVNSPLHF.

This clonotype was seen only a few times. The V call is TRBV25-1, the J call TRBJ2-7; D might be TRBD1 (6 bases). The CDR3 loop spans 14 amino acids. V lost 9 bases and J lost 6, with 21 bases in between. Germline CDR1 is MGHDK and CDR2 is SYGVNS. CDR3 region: CASKETGQRGEQYF. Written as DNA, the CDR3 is TGTGCCAGTAAAGAGACAGGCCAACGAGGCGAGCAGTACTTC.

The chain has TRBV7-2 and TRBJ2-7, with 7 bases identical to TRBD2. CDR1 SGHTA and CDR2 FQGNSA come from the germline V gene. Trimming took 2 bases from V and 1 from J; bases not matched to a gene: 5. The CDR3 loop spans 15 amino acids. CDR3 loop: CASSLMTGLSYEQYF. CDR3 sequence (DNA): TGTGCCAGCAGCTTAATGACGGGACTATCCTACGAGCAGTACTTC.

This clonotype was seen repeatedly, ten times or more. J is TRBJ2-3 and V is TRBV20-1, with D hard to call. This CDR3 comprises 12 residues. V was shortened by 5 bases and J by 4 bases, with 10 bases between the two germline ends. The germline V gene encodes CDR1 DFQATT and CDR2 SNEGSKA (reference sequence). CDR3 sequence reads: CSALVHSDTQYF. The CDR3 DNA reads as TGCAGTGCTCTAGTTCATTCAGATACGCAGTATTTT.

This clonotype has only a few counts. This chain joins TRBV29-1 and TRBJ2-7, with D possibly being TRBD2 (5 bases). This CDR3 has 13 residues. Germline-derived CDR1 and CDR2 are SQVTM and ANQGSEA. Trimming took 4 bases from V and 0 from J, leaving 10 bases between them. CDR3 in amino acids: CSVVGSPSYEQYF. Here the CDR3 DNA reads TGCAGCGTTGTGGGGAGTCCCTCCTACGAGCAGTACTTC.

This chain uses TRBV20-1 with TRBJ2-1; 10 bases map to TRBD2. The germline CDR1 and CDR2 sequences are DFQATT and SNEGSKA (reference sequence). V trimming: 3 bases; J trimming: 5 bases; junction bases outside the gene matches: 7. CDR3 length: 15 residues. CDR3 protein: CSASEAGGPNNEQFF. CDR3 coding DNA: TGCAGTGCTAGCGAAGCGGGAGGGCCCAACAATGAGCAGTTCTTC.